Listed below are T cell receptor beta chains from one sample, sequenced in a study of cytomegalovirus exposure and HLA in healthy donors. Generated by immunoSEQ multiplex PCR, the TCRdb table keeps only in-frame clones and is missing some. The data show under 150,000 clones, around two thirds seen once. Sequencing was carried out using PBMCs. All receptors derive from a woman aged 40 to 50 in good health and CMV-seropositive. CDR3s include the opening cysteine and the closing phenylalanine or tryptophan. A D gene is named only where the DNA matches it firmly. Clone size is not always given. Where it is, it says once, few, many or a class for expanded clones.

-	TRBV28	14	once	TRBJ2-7	CASKEDRRRYEQYF	TGTGCCAGCAAAGAAGACAGGCGACGGTACGAGCAGTACTTC
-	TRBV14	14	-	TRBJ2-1	CASSHRTVYNEQFF	TGTGCCAGCAGCCACCGGACTGTCTACAATGAGCAGTTCTTC
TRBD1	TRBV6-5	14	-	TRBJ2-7	CASSGGQGGREQYF	TGTGCCAGCAGTGGCGGACAGGGAGGTCGCGAGCAGTACTTC
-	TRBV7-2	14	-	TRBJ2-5	CASSLGREEETQYF	TGTGCCAGCAGCTTAGGGAGGGAGGAGGAGACCCAGTACTTC
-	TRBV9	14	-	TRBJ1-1	CASSGGGVNTEAFF	TGTGCCAGCAGCGGGGGGGGCGTGAACACTGAAGCTTTCTTT
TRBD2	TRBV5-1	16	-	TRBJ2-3	CASSRGTSGSTDTQYF	TGCGCCAGCAGCCGCGGGACTAGCGGGAGCACAGATACGCAGTATTTT
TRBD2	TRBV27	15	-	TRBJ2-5	CASSTGTSGRETQYF	TGTGCCAGCAGTACAGGGACTAGCGGGAGGGAGACCCAGTACTTC
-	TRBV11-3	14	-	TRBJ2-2	CASSLSANTGELFF	TGTGCCAGCAGCTTGAGCGCGAACACCGGGGAGCTGTTTTTT
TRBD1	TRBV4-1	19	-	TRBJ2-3	CASSPSGSPDRGLGNTQYF	TGCGCCAGCAGCCCCTCGGGGTCACCGGACAGGGGGCTTGGAAATACGCAGTATTTT
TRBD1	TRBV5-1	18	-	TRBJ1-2	CASSLAGTVSSSNYGYTF	TGCGCCAGCAGCTTGGCCGGGACAGTTTCCTCTTCTAACTATGGCTACACCTTC
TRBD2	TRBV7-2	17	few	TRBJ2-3	CASSTPQAGLAGDTQYF	TGTGCCAGCAGCACCCCCCAGGCGGGACTAGCGGGAGATACGCAGTATTTT
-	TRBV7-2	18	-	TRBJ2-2	CASSQSVAKRSGTGELFF	TGTGCCAGCAGCCAATCGGTCGCAAAGCGGAGTGGCACCGGGGAGCTGTTTTTT
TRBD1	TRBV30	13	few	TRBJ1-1	CAWSVRQGTEAFF	TGTGCCTGGAGTGTACGACAGGGGACTGAAGCTTTCTTT
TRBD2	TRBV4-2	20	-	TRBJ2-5	CASSQPFTSGRAGGQETQYF	TGTGCCAGCAGCCAACCCTTTACTAGCGGGAGGGCCGGTGGGCAAGAGACCCAGTACTTC
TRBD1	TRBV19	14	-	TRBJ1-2	CASSIGTGLDGYTF	TGTGCCAGTAGTATAGGGACAGGGCTTGATGGCTACACCTTC
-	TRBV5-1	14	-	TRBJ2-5	CASSLAGGRETQYF	TGCGCCAGCAGCTTGGCCGGGGGACGAGAGACCCAGTACTTC
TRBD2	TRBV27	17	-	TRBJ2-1	CASNSFMRIAGGNEQFF	TGTGCCAGCAACTCTTTTATGAGGATAGCGGGAGGGAATGAGCAGTTCTTC
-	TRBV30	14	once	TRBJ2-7	CAWSVLAGAYEQYF	TGTGCCTGGAGTGTACTGGCAGGGGCCTACGAGCAGTACTTC
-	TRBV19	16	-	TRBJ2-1	CASSIVGGKGLVEQFF	TGTGCCAGTAGTATAGTGGGCGGGAAGGGTTTAGTTGAGCAGTTCTTC
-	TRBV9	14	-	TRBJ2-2	CASKEGGAIGELFF	TGTGCCAGCAAAGAGGGGGGGGCCATCGGGGAGCTGTTTTTT
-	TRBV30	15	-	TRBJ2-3	CAWSRSLGRRDTQYF	TGTGCCTGGAGTCGGAGTCTAGGCCGGCGGGATACGCAGTATTTT
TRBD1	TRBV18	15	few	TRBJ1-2	CASSPNRGQDYGYTF	TGTGCCAGCTCACCAAACAGGGGGCAAGACTATGGCTACACCTTC
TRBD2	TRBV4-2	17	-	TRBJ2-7	CASSQVGEAGDSYEQYF	TGTGCCAGCAGCCAAGTCGGGGAAGCGGGAGATTCCTACGAGCAGTACTTC
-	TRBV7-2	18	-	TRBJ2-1	CASSPWSGSLAVYNEQFF	TGTGCCAGCAGCCCATGGAGTGGGTCTTTGGCGGTCTACAATGAGCAGTTCTTC
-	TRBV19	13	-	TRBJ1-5	CASSLRGNQPQHF	TGTGCCAGTAGTCTCCGGGGAAATCAGCCCCAGCATTTT
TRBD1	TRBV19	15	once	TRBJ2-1	CASSSDRGKYNEQFF	TGTGCCAGTAGTAGTGACAGGGGGAAATACAATGAGCAGTTCTTC
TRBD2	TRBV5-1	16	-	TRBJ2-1	CASSLVPGRERSEQFF	TGCGCCAGCAGCTTGGTGCCGGGGCGGGAGAGGAGTGAGCAGTTCTTC
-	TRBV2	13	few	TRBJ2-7	CASSVGSDYEQYF	TGTGCCAGCAGTGTTGGTAGCGACTACGAGCAGTACTTC
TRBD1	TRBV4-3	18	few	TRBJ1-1	CASSQTIIKDRGNTEAFF	TGCGCCAGCAGCCAAACGATTATTAAGGACAGGGGAAACACTGAAGCTTTCTTT
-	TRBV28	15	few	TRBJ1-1	CASSRLGGQGTEAFF	TGTGCCAGCAGCCGCCTGGGGGGGCAGGGGACTGAAGCTTTCTTT
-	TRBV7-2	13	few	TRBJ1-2	CASSLVAASGYTF	TGTGCCAGCAGCTTAGTGGCGGCTTCTGGCTACACCTTC
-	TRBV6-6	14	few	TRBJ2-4	CASTDWGSLNIQYF	TGTGCCAGCACGGACTGGGGTTCCCTAAACATTCAGTACTTC
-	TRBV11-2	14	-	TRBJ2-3	CASSRDSGTDTQYF	TGTGCCAGCAGCCGCGATAGCGGCACAGATACGCAGTATTTT
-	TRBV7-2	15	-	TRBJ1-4	CASSLGGHTPEKLFF	TGTGCCAGCAGCCTGGGAGGGCATACACCGGAAAAACTGTTTTTT
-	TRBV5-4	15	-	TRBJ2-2	CASSSTYRVAGELFF	TGTGCCAGCAGCTCAACTTACAGGGTGGCCGGGGAGCTGTTTTTT
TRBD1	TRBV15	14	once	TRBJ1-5	CATSNRGLDQPQHF	TGTGCCACCAGCAACAGGGGGCTCGATCAGCCCCAGCATTTT
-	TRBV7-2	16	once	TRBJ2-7	CASSLGITGTLYEQYF	TGTGCCAGCAGCTTAGGGATTACCGGGACACTCTACGAGCAGTACTTC
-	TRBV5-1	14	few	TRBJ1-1	CASSLSFSAGEAFF	TGCGCCAGCAGCTTGTCCTTTTCGGCGGGTGAAGCTTTCTTT
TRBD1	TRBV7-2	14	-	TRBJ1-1	CASSSRQGVTEAFF	TGTGCCAGCAGCTCCCGGCAGGGGGTCACTGAAGCTTTCTTT
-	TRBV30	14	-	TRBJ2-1	CAWSVPGTGNEQFF	TGTGCCTGGAGTGTTCCGGGAACGGGCAATGAGCAGTTCTTC